The 16 T cell receptor beta chains in this list originate from one sample, sequenced in a study of blood T cells in healthy people across ages. A second PCR, run for about 7 to 11 cycles, used a sample-barcoded 5' primer plus a J-beta primer mix. TCRdb itself ran the 5' RACE reads through MiXCR, one entry per CDR3 protein. The sample includes more than 550,000 distinct CDR3 sequences, roughly 20% of them seen just once. Material for sequencing was blood. All receptors derive from a man aged 70 or older in good health.

This clonotype was observed once. V is TRBV12-3 or TRBV12-4 and J is TRBJ1-2; no clear D gene. The CDR3 is 12 amino acids. Deletions cut 5 bases from V and 8 bases from J, with 12 bases between. The CDR3 region is CASSTQPSGYTF. CDR3 bases: TGTGCCAGCAGTACCCAGCCTTCCGGCTACACCTTC.

This clonotype appeared a few times. V and J are TRBV6-5 and TRBJ2-5; D is possibly TRBD2 (6 bases). CDR1 is MNHEY, CDR2 SVGAGI, per germline. V lost 0 bases and J 5 bases, leaving 13 bases between the germline ends. The CDR3 contains 15 residues. CDR3 amino acids: CASSYSSGPGETQYF. In nucleotides, the CDR3 is TGTGCCAGCAGTTACTCTAGCGGCCCCGGGGAGACCCAGTACTTC.

The V call is TRBV7-3, the J call TRBJ2-3, with 12 bases identical to TRBD2. CDR1 is SGHTA and CDR2 is FQGTGA in the germline V gene. The CDR3 sequence is 13 residues long. The junction had 4 bases not matched to a gene; V was cut back by 6 bases and J by 9 bases. CDR3 amino acids: CASSSLAGGTQYF. CDR3 bases: TGTGCCAGCAGTTCTCTAGCGGGGGGGACGCAGTATTTT.

The chain recombines TRBV3-1 with TRBJ2-3; D is unclear. Deletions cut 0 bases from V and 12 bases from J, with 13 bases between. The CDR3 length is 13 residues. The germline V gene has CDR1 LGHDT and CDR2 YNNKEL (reference sequence). Here the CDR3 reads CASSQEKSVFQYF. The CDR3 nucleotides are TGTGCCAGCAGCCAAGAAAAATCTGTGTTTCAGTATTTT.

The chain links TRBV19 to TRBJ1-4; no reliable D call. CDR1 LNHDA and CDR2 SQIVND come from the germline V gene (reference sequence). The CDR3 contains 15 residues. V lost 6 bases, J lost 0 bases, and 11 bases lay in between. The CDR3 loop is CASRLQTSTNEKLFF. For the CDR3, the DNA is TGTGCCAGTAGGCTCCAAACGTCAACTAATGAAAAACTGTTTTTT. The full variable domain, in which reference TRBV19 and TRBJ1-4 provide the parts outside the CDR3, is DGGITQSPKYLFRKEGQNVTLSCEQNLNHDAMYWYRQDPGQGLRLIYYSQIVNDFQKGDIAEGYSVSREKKESFPLTVTSAQKNPTAFYLCASRLQTSTNEKLFFGSGTQLSVL.

The chain uses TRBV7-2 and TRBJ1-3; 7 nucleotides line up with TRBD1. This CDR3 region has 16 residues. The germline V gene encodes CDR1 SGHTA and CDR2 FQGNSA. V shed 6 bases, J shed 0 bases, and the junction held 8 bases outside the gene matches. DNA for the CDR3: TGTGCCAGCAGGTCCGGGACAGATCGCTCTGGAAACACCATATATTTT. It is translated as CASRSGTDRSGNTIYF.

This clonotype came up once. The rearrangement links TRBV2 to TRBJ2-5; D could derive from TRBD1 or TRBD2 (5 bases each). Trimming removed 7 bases at V and 2 bases at J, with 11 bases between. This CDR3 region has 13 residues. Germline CDR1 and CDR2: SNHLY and FYNNEI. The CDR3 bases are TGTGCCAGCACCAGGGACGGACAAGAGACCCAGTACTTC. This encodes CASTRDGQETQYF.

The V gene is TRBV18, the J gene TRBJ2-7, with D possibly TRBD2 on 6 matching bases. Germline V lookup: CDR1 KGHSH, CDR2 LQKENI. Trimming took 2 bases from V and 0 from J, leaving 11 bases between them. The CDR3 sequence is 15 residues long. The CDR3 is CASSPGAGPSYEQYV. The CDR3 nucleotides are TGTGCCAGCTCACCAGGGGCGGGACCCTCCTACGAGCAGTACGTC.

This clonotype was found a few times. This chain links TRBV20-1 with TRBJ2-5; D is possibly TRBD1 (7 bases). The DNA end favors TRBJ2-7, so the J call may be wrong. CDR1 and CDR2 from the germline V gene are DFQATT and SNEGSKA (reference sequence). CDR3 size: 14 residues. CDR3 sequence reads: CSVDERGTAYEQYF. DNA of the CDR3: TGCAGTGTCGACGAACGGGGGACAGCCTACGAGCAGTACTTC.

About this clonotype: A clone one base away is much larger, so this may be a read error. The rearrangement uses TRBV27 and TRBJ2-7, with a weak D call TRBD2 (5 bases). The CDR3 is 14 residues long. Trimming took off 3 bases at V and 0 bases at J, with 9 bases between the two ends. CDR1 is MNHEY, CDR2 SMNVEV, per germline (reference sequence). This chain's CDR3 is CASSFGEGSYEQYF. The CDR3 DNA sequence: TGTGCCAGCAGTTTTGGTGAGGGCTCCTACGAGCAGTACTTC.

This clonotype has at least ten counts. The chain couples TRBV20-1 to TRBJ2-1; TRBD2 is a possible D gene (7 bases). From germline, CDR1 is DFQATT and CDR2 SNEGSKA (reference sequence). This CDR3 region has 12 residues. CDR3 residues: CTAGAVYNEQFF. The CDR3 DNA sequence: TGCACCGCGGGGGCCGTCTACAATGAGCAGTTCTTC.

Of note for this clonotype: The germline gene is not matched at one end of the junction; a read error may be the cause. The chain recombines TRBV28 with TRBJ1-2; weak D call: TRBD1 (6 bases). Germline assignment: CDR1 MDHEN and CDR2 SYDVKM. CDR3 length equals 13 residues. The CDR3 DNA sequence: TGTGCCAGCAGTTTATCAGGGGTCTATGCCTACACCTTC. Its protein is CASSLSGVYAYTF.

This clonotype was found a few times. The gene calls are TRBV7-7 and TRBJ2-3; 8 positions match TRBD2. CDR3 length: 14 residues. J was trimmed by 3 bases and V by 6 bases; bases with no gene match: 5. The germline V gene has CDR1 SSHAT and CDR2 FNYEAQ (reference sequence). CDR3 region: CASSRIAGTDTQYF. CDR3 nucleotides: TGTGCCAGCAGTCGCATAGCGGGGACAGATACGCAGTATTTT.

The chain links TRBV6-5 to TRBJ2-5; D gene ambiguous. The J call may be faulty, since TRBJ2-1 better matches the DNA end. CDR3 length: 11 residues. Germline V CDR1 and CDR2: MNHEY, SVGAGI. The CDR3 DNA reads as TGTGCCAGCAGTACCCTCTCGGAGCAGTTCTTC. Amino acid sequence: CASSTLSEQFF.

The genes are TRBV20-1 and TRBJ2-5; D possibly uses TRBD1 or TRBD2 (5 bases each). Judging by the DNA end, TRBJ2-7 fits better; the J call may be wrong. Germline V gene sequence: CDR1 DFQATT, CDR2 SNEGSKA (reference sequence). This CDR3 comprises 13 residues. The CDR3 coding sequence is TGCAGTGCCCCCCCGGGGACCCCTGGCGAGCAGTACTTC. This encodes CSAPPGTPGEQYF.

The chain uses TRBV7-2 and TRBJ2-7; 9 bases map to TRBD2. With V trimmed by 1 base and J by 1 base, 2 bases remained unmatched. This CDR3 has 15 residues. CDR1 and CDR2 (germline): SGHTA, FQGNSA. In DNA, the CDR3 is TGTGCCAGCAGCTTAGAAAGCGGGGGGTCCTACGAGCAGTACTTC. Its translation: CASSLESGGSYEQYF.